One sample yielded the 21 T cell receptor beta chains listed below, sequenced in a study of Graves' ophthalmopathy and Graves' hyperthyroidism. RNA transcripts were the source from which TCR beta CDR3 regions were amplified. In the first round, RT-PCR was carried out with HTBI primers, and a multiplex PCR formed the second round. TCRdb passed the multiplex PCR reads through MiXCR, listing each CDR3 protein once. The table shows about 740,000 distinct CDR3 sequences, with 40% occurring only once. Sequencing was carried out using peripheral blood. These receptor sequences come from an adult man with Graves' ophthalmopathy.

There are a few counts of this clonotype. This chain links TRBV11-2 with TRBJ2-6; possible D gene TRBD2, 5 bases. Germline CDR1 SGHAT, CDR2 FQNNGV. This CDR3 has 16 residues. Between the trimmed V and J ends, which lost 2 bases and 1 base, there was a span of 9 bases. CDR3 region: CASSLFEGSGANVLTF. The CDR3, as DNA: TGTGCCAGCAGCTTATTCGAGGGATCTGGGGCCAACGTCCTGACTTTC.

This chain joins TRBV15 and TRBJ2-3; D unresolved. CDR1 and CDR2 (germline): LNHNV, YYDKDF (reference sequence). V shed 0 bases and J shed 5 bases, with 6 bases lying between them. The CDR3 has 13 residues. The DNA for the CDR3 is TGTGCCACCAGCAGAGATAAAAGAGATACGCAGTATTTT. It is translated as CATSRDKRDTQYF.

V gene TRBV19 combines with J gene TRBJ2-7; D might be TRBD2 (5 bases). Germline lookup yields CDR1 LNHDA and CDR2 SQIVND (reference sequence). Deletions cut 6 bases from V and 2 bases from J, with 14 bases between. The CDR3 length is 14 residues. The CDR3 sequence: CASSLRTYTYEQYF. CDR3 coding DNA: TGTGCCAGTAGCCTCCGGACTTACACCTACGAGCAGTACTTC.

This clonotype was seen only a few times. V and J are TRBV9 and TRBJ2-2, with 9 positions matching TRBD2. The J segment lost 3 bases and the V segment lost 1 base, leaving 4 bases of the junction unmatched. CDR3 size: 16 residues. The germline V gene has CDR1 SGDLS and CDR2 YYNGEE. CDR3 DNA: TGTGCCAGCAGCGTATCTAGCGGGACCCACACCGGGGAGCTGTTTTTT. Protein sequence: CASSVSSGTHTGELFF.

This sequence joins TRBV15 and TRBJ1-6; 9 bases agree with TRBD1. This CDR3 is built from 15 residues. Germline V gene sequence: CDR1 LNHNV, CDR2 YYDKDF (reference sequence). V gave up 2 bases and J gave up 8 bases; unmatched junction bases: 4. The DNA for the CDR3 is TGTGCCACCAGCAGACCGGGACAGGGACATTCACCCCTCCACTTT. Its protein is CATSRPGQGHSPLHF.

The rearrangement links TRBV19 to TRBJ1-5; TRBD1 agrees at 7 bases. V lost 3 bases, J lost 5 bases, and 10 bases stayed unmatched. Germline V CDR1 and CDR2: LNHDA, SQIVND (reference sequence). This CDR3 comprises 16 residues. Here the CDR3 reads CASSINPGQTYQPQHF. The CDR3 nucleotides read TGTGCCAGTAGTATCAACCCGGGACAGACTTATCAGCCCCAGCATTTT.

This clonotype was seen many times. The chain links TRBV2 to TRBJ2-5, with D maybe TRBD2 (5 bases). V dropped 8 bases and J dropped 4 bases, with 14 bases sitting between them. The CDR3 covers 13 residues. CDR1 and CDR2 from the germline V gene are SNHLY and FYNNEI. The CDR3 reads CASAGSLTETQYF. CDR3 DNA sequence: TGTGCCAGCGCGGGCAGTTTGACAGAGACCCAGTACTTC.

This rearrangement joins TRBV7-9 to TRBJ2-5; D is tentatively TRBD1 or TRBD2 (6 bases each). The V gene lost 5 bases and the J gene lost 5 bases, with 21 bases spanning the gap. The germline CDR1 and CDR2 sequences are SEHNR and FQNEAQ (reference sequence). The CDR3 spans 16 residues. CDR3 in DNA: TGTGCCAGCAGCGTGGGGGACATAGGAGGGGAGGAGACCCAGTACTTC. Its translation is CASSVGDIGGEETQYF. Together with reference TRBV7-9 and TRBJ2-5, the CDR3 gives the full variable domain: DTGVSQNPRHKITKRGQNVTFRCDPISEHNRLYWYRQTLGQGPEFLTYFQNEAQLEKSRLLSDRFSAERPKGSFSTLEIQRTEQGDSAMYLCASSVGDIGGEETQYFGPGTRLLVL.

The chain is built from TRBV7-9 and TRBJ1-6; no definite D call. The CDR3 extends over 14 amino acids. From germline, CDR1 is SEHNR and CDR2 FQNEAQ (reference sequence). Trimming took 2 bases from V and 5 from J, leaving 7 bases between them. CDR3 bases: TGTGCCAGCAGCTTAAGGGAGAATAATTCACCCCTCCACTTT. Translated, it gives CASSLRENNSPLHF. The full variable domain, its missing parts supplied by reference TRBV7-9 and TRBJ1-6, is DTGVSQNPRHKITKRGQNVTFRCDPISEHNRLYWYRQTLGQGPEFLTYFQNEAQLEKSRLLSDRFSAERPKGSFSTLEIQRTEQGDSAMYLCASSLRENNSPLHFGNGTRLTVT.

Written as DNA, the CDR3 is TGTGCCAGCAGGGAGACAGGGGGCAAGGACGAGCAGTACTTC. As protein: CASRETGGKDEQYF. The chain couples TRBV25-1 to TRBJ2-7, with TRBD1 identical over 10 bases. This CDR3 has 14 amino acids. The J segment lost 5 bases and the V segment lost 6 bases, leaving 7 bases of the junction unmatched. CDR1 and CDR2 from the germline V gene are MGHDK and SYGVNS.

Comment on this clonotype: At one end the junction does not follow the germline gene, possibly because of a read error. The chain employs TRBV10-3 and TRBJ2-7; tentative D call: TRBD1 (8 bases). Germline CDR1 and CDR2: ENHRY and SYGVKD. The CDR3 sequence is 14 residues long. The CDR3 sequence is CAISEGGGQDGYTF. CDR3 DNA sequence: TGTGCCATCAGTGAGGGCGGGGGACAGGATGGCTATACCTTC.

This clonotype was observed many times. In DNA, the CDR3 is TGTGCCAGCAGTACACCGGGACGTAGGAACTATGGCTACACCTTC. Translation: CASSTPGRRNYGYTF. The chain carries TRBV12-3 or TRBV12-4 and TRBJ1-2, with D possibly TRBD1 on 5 matching bases. The CDR3 length is 15 residues. V was clipped by 5 bases and J by 2 bases, with 15 bases between them.

The chain combines TRBV10-3 with TRBJ1-6; 8 positions agree with TRBD1. Germline V gene lookup returns CDR1 ENHRY and CDR2 SYGVKD. This CDR3 is built from 17 residues. After removal of 6 bases from V and 9 bases from J, the junction contained 16 bases not matched to a gene. CDR3 residues: CAISPWTGSGLRSPLHF. DNA of the CDR3: TGTGCCATCAGCCCCTGGACAGGGAGCGGCTTACGTTCACCCCTCCACTTT.

V usage is TRBV15 and J usage is TRBJ2-2; D perhaps matches TRBD1 (6 bases). Between the trimmed V and J ends, which lost 8 bases and 2 bases, there was a span of 15 bases. This CDR3 region has 15 residues. Germline assignment: CDR1 LNHNV and CDR2 YYDKDF (reference sequence). CDR3: CATQTRTANTGELFF. The CDR3 DNA is TGTGCCACCCAGACTCGGACAGCTAACACCGGGGAGCTGTTTTTT.

The V and J genes are TRBV10-2 and TRBJ2-3; 7 nucleotides match TRBD2. After removal of 4 bases from V and 3 bases from J, the junction contained 4 bases not matched to a gene. This CDR3 comprises 14 residues. Germline CDR1 is WSHSY and CDR2 is SAAADI. The chain's CDR3 is CASSARTRTDTQYF. The CDR3 DNA is TGCGCCAGCAGTGCAAGGACTAGGACAGATACGCAGTATTTT.

At least ten counts were recorded for this clonotype. The chain uses TRBV12-3 or TRBV12-4 and TRBJ1-1; D is unresolved. This CDR3 region has 13 residues. Trimming left V 2 bases short and J 4 bases short, with 8 bases between. CDR3 sequence (DNA): TGTGCCAGCAGTTTAAAGACATCCACTGAAGCTTTCTTT. Translation: CASSLKTSTEAFF.

The genes are TRBV14 and TRBJ2-5; D may be TRBD1 or TRBD2 (6 bases each). Trimming cost V 5 bases and J 5 bases, with 15 bases left between them. The CDR3 runs to 14 residues. CDR1 is SGHDN, CDR2 FVKESK, per germline. CDR3 region: CASSFRTGRETQYF. The CDR3 nucleotides read TGTGCCAGCAGCTTTCGCACAGGGAGGGAGACCCAGTACTTC.

As to this clonotype: A read error is possible here, since a much larger clone lies one base away. The chain combines TRBV2 with TRBJ2-7; 11 positions agree with TRBD2. The CDR3 extends over 14 amino acids. Trimming took 3 bases from V and 5 from J; bases not matched to a gene: 3. Germline lookup yields CDR1 SNHLY and CDR2 FYNNEI. CDR3 DNA sequence: TGTGCCAGCAGTGATACTAGCGGGAGCGACGAGCAGTACTTC. It translates to CASSDTSGSDEQYF.

This clonotype was counted ten times or more. The junction does not match germline at one end; this may be a read error. This rearrangement joins TRBV5-1 to TRBJ1-1; 7 positions agree with TRBD1. The CDR3 runs 13 residues. The germline V gene has CDR1 SGHRS and CDR2 YFSETQ. DNA for the CDR3: TGTGCCAGCAGCTTGACAGGGAGCACTGAAGCTTTCTTT. Residues: CASSLTGSTEAFF.

This clonotype was observed at least ten times. V gene TRBV29-1 combines with J gene TRBJ1-1, with D hard to call. The CDR3 spans 12 residues. Trimming removed 2 bases from V and 5 bases from J, with 9 bases in between. CDR1 SQVTM and CDR2 ANQGSEA come from the germline V gene. The CDR3 DNA reads as TGCAGCGTTGAACCCTCGGAAACTGAAGCTTTCTTT. This encodes CSVEPSETEAFF. The full variable domain, rest sourced from reference TRBV29-1 and TRBJ1-1, is SAVISQKPSRDICQRGTSLTIQCQVDSQVTMMFWYRQQPGQSLTLIATANQGSEATYESGFVIDKFPISRPNLTFSTLTVSNMSPEDSSIYLCSVEPSETEAFFGQGTRLTVV.

The chain links TRBV6-6 to TRBJ1-6; 9 bases are a match to TRBD1. CDR3 size: 15 residues. V was pared by 2 bases and J by 10 bases, with 6 bases of the junction left unmatched. The V gene's germline CDR1 is MNHNY and CDR2 SVGAGI (reference sequence). The CDR3 is CASSYAGQGESPLHF. The CDR3 DNA follows: TGTGCCAGCAGTTACGCGGGACAGGGTGAATCACCCCTCCACTTT.